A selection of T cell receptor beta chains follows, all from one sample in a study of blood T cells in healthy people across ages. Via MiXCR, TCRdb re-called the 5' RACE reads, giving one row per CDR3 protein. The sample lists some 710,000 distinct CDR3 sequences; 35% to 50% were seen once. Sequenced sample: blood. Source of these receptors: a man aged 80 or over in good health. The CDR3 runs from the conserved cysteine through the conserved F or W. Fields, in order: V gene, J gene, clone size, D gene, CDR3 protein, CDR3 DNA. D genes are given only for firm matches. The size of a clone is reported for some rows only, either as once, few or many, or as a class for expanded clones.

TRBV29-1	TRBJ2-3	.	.	CSVEEPDTQYF	TGCAGCGTTGAAGAACCAGATACGCAGTATTTT
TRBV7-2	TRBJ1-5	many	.	CASSSGPSSQPQHF	TGTGCCAGCAGCTCAGGACCCTCCTCTCAGCCCCAGCATTTT
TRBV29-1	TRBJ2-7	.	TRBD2	CSVGAGGEQYF	TGCAGCGTGGGGGCGGGAGGTGAGCAGTACTTC
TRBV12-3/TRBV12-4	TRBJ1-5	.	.	CASSSKQWKQPQHF	TGTGCCAGCAGCTCTAAACAGTGGAAGCAGCCCCAGCATTTT
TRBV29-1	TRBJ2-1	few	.	CSAGDKVYNEQFF	TGCAGCGCCGGAGACAAAGTATACAATGAGCAGTTCTTC
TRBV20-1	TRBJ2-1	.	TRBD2	CSAPRTSGGYPFF	TGCAGTGCCCCTAGGACTAGCGGGGGCTATCCGTTCTTC
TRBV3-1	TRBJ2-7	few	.	CASSRRGLGEQYF	TGTGCCAGCAGCCGCAGGGGTTTAGGCGAGCAGTACTTC
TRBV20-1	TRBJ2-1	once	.	CSATGPPRDEQFF	TGCAGTGCAACCGGGCCTCCGAGGGATGAGCAGTTCTTC
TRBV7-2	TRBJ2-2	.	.	CASSLNRAGRTGELFF	TGTGCCAGCAGCCTGAATCGGGCCGGGCGCACCGGGGAGCTGTTTTTT
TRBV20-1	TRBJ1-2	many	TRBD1	CSAGAGGADYGYTF	TGCAGTGCTGGGGCAGGGGGCGCTGACTATGGCTACACCTTC
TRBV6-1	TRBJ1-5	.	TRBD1	CASSETGIRNQPQHF	TGTGCCAGCAGTGAGACAGGGATCCGCAATCAGCCCCAGCATTTT
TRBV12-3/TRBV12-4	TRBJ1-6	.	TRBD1	CASSLRTGGGSPIHF	TGTGCCAGCAGTTTGCGGACAGGGGGTGGATCACCCATCCACTTT
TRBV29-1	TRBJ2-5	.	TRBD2	CSVPTSGSPQETQYF	TGCAGCGTTCCGACTAGCGGGAGTCCCCAAGAGACCCAGTACTTC
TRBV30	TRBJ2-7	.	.	CARSLLGDEQYF	TGTGCCCGGAGTTTGCTTGGAGACGAGCAGTACTTC
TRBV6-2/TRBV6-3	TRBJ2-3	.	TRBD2	CATSLAGQTDTQYF	TGTGCCACCTCACTAGCGGGCCAGACAGATACGCAGTATTTT
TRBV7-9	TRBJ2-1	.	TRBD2	CASSLRRGNGLGLADNEQFF	TGTGCCAGCAGCTTGCGCCGCGGGAATGGGCTCGGACTAGCGGACAATGAGCAGTTCTTC
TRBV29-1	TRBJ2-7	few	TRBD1	CSVEARQGDEQYF	TGCAGCGTTGAAGCCCGACAGGGCGATGAGCAGTACTTC
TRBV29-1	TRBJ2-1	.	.	CSVWGARNEQFF	TGCAGCGTTTGGGGGGCCAGGAATGAGCAGTTCTTC
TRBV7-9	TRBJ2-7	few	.	CASSASGNSYEQYF	TGTGCCAGCAGCGCAAGCGGAAACTCCTACGAGCAGTACTTC
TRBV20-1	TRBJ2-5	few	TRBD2	CSAVLSGRVETQYF	TGCAGTGCTGTTCTTAGCGGGAGAGTGGAGACCCAGTACTTC
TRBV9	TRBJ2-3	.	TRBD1	CASEGASDTQYF	TGTGCCAGCGAGGGGGCTTCAGATACGCAGTATTTT
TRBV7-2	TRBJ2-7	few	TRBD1	CASSLGDSTYEQYF	TGTGCCAGCAGTTTGGGGGACAGTACCTACGAGCAGTACTTC
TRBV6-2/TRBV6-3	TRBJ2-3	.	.	CASGDGNTDTQYF	TGTGCCAGCGGGGACGGTAACACAGATACGCAGTATTTT
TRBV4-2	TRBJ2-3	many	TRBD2	CASSQDRTSANTQYF	TGTGCCAGCAGCCAAGATCGGACTAGCGCGAATACGCAGTATTTT
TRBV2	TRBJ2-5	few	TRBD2	CASSETIPSGRETQYF	TGTGCCAGCAGTGAAACCATACCTAGCGGGAGGGAGACCCAGTACTTC
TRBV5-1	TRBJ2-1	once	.	CASIEQASNEQFF	TGCGCCAGCATTGAACAGGCCTCAAATGAGCAGTTCTTC
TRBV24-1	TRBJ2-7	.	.	CATTGNTYEQYF	TGTGCCACCACAGGGAATACCTACGAGCAGTACTTC
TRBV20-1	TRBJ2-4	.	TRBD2	CSAREPSGSSKNIQYF	TGCAGTGCTAGAGAACCTAGCGGGAGTTCCAAAAACATTCAGTACTTC
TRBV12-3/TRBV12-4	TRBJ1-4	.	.	CASSVSAGKKLFF	TGTGCCAGCAGTGTCAGTGCGGGAAAAAAACTGTTTTTT
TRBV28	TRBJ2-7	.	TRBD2	CASRTGLALYEQYF	TGTGCCAGCAGGACCGGACTAGCGCTCTACGAGCAGTACTTC
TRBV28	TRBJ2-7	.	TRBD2	CASRTRTSYGEQYF	TGTGCCAGCAGAACTCGGACTAGCTACGGCGAGCAGTACTTC
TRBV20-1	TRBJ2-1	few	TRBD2	CSAPEGSGGGLWGNEQFF	TGCAGTGCTCCGGAGGGGAGCGGGGGGGGTTTATGGGGCAATGAGCAGTTCTTC
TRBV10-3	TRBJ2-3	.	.	CAISESGEEHTDTQYF	TGTGCCATCAGTGAGTCAGGGGAGGAGCACACAGATACGCAGTATTTT
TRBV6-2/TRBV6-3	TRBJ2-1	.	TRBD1	CASNPQGSSYNEQFF	TGTGCCAGCAATCCACAGGGGAGCTCCTACAATGAGCAGTTCTTC
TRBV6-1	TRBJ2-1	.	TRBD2	CASSEQGLAGGSYNEQFF	TGTGCCAGCAGTGAACAAGGACTAGCGGGAGGAAGCTACAATGAGCAGTTCTTC
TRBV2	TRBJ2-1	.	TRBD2	CASGGLAIGEQFF	TGTGCCAGCGGGGGACTAGCGATCGGTGAGCAGTTCTTC
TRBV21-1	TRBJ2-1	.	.	CASSKRRESYNEQFF	TGTGCCAGCAGCAAGCGCAGGGAATCCTACAATGAGCAGTTCTTC
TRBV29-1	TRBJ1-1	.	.	CSVGLSMNTEAFF	TGCAGCGTTGGTTTAAGCATGAACACTGAAGCTTTCTTT
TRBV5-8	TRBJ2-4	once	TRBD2	CASSLDGTNKNIQYF	TGTGCCAGCAGCTTGGACGGGACTAATAAAAACATTCAGTACTTC
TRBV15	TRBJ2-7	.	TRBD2	CATSWEGNYEQYF	TGTGCCACCAGTTGGGAGGGAAACTACGAGCAGTACTTC
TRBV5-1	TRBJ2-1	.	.	CASSLDGARPREQFF	TGCGCCAGCAGCTTGGATGGGGCGCGGCCACGGGAGCAGTTCTTC
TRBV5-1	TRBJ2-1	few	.	CASSRARQNEQFF	TGCGCCAGCAGCCGAGCTAGACAGAATGAGCAGTTCTTC